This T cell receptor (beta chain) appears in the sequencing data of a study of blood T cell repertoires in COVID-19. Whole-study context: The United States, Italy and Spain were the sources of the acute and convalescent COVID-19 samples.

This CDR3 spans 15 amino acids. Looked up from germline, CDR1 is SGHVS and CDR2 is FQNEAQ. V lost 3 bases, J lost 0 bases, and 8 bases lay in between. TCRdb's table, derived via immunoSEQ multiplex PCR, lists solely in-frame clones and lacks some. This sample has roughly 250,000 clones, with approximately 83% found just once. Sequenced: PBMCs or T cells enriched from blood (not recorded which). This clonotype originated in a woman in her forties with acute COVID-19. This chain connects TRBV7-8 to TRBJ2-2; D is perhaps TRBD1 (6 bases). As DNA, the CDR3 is TGTGCCAGCAGCTTTAGACAGGCGAACACCGGGGAGCTGTTTTTT. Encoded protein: CASSFRQANTGELFF.